Listed below are T cell receptor beta chains from one sample, sequenced in a study of shared clonotypes between healthy human individuals. TCRdb's table, derived via immunoSEQ multiplex PCR, lists solely in-frame clones and lacks some. This sample has roughly 2.4 million clones, with approximately 94% found just once. The sample taken for sequencing was naive CD4+ T cells sorted from blood. The receptors come from a man between 18 and 35 years old in good health. CDR3s include the opening cysteine and the closing phenylalanine or tryptophan. A D gene is named only where the DNA matches it firmly. The size of a clone is reported for some rows only, either as once, few or many, or as a class for expanded clones.

abundance: .
j_gene: TRBJ1-6
d_gene: .
v_gene: TRBV30
len: 15
CDR3aa: CAWNSAGSYNSPLHF
CDR3nt: TGTGCCTGGAACAGTGCAGGCTCCTATAATTCACCCCTCCACTTT

abundance: .
j_gene: TRBJ2-5
d_gene: .
v_gene: TRBV20-1
len: 11
CDR3aa: CSAGLTETQYF
CDR3nt: TGCAGTGCCGGTCTTACAGAGACCCAGTACTTC

abundance: .
j_gene: TRBJ1-5
d_gene: .
v_gene: TRBV6-1
len: 18
CDR3aa: CASSEAGFLGRGNQPQHF
CDR3nt: TGTGCCAGCAGTGAAGCGGGCTTTCTGGGCAGGGGCAATCAGCCCCAGCATTTT

abundance: .
j_gene: TRBJ2-2
d_gene: TRBD2
v_gene: TRBV6-4
len: 14
CDR3aa: CASSVLAGGGELFF
CDR3nt: TGTGCCAGCAGTGTACTAGCGGGAGGCGGGGAGCTGTTTTTT

abundance: .
j_gene: TRBJ2-7
d_gene: TRBD2
v_gene: TRBV11-2
len: 14
CDR3aa: CASSPGLASARLNF
CDR3nt: TGTGCCAGCAGCCCTGGACTAGCGTCTGCCAGGTTGAACTTC

abundance: .
j_gene: TRBJ2-2
d_gene: .
v_gene: TRBV7-9
len: 16
CDR3aa: CASSGIREANTGELFF
CDR3nt: TGTGCCAGCAGCGGAATCCGGGAAGCGAACACCGGGGAGCTGTTTTTT

abundance: .
j_gene: TRBJ2-7
d_gene: .
v_gene: TRBV10-3
len: 14
CDR3aa: CAIKDRSGDYEQYF
CDR3nt: TGTGCCATCAAGGACCGGTCAGGAGACTACGAGCAGTACTTC

abundance: .
j_gene: TRBJ2-5
d_gene: TRBD2
v_gene: TRBV9
len: 14
CDR3aa: CASSPGRAPRTQYF
CDR3nt: TGTGCCAGCAGCCCTGGGAGGGCGCCTAGGACCCAGTACTTC

abundance: .
j_gene: TRBJ1-1
d_gene: .
v_gene: TRBV10-1
len: 14
CDR3aa: CASSESYTAVEAFF
CDR3nt: TGCGCCAGCAGTGAGTCGTATACGGCAGTTGAAGCTTTCTTT

abundance: .
j_gene: TRBJ2-2
d_gene: .
v_gene: TRBV5-5
len: 12
CDR3aa: CASSKQPGELFF
CDR3nt: TGTGCCAGCAGCAAACAGCCCGGGGAGCTGTTTTTT

abundance: .
j_gene: TRBJ2-1
d_gene: .
v_gene: TRBV19
len: 15
CDR3aa: CASSIDPDNYNEQFF
CDR3nt: TGTGCCAGTAGTATAGACCCCGACAACTACAATGAGCAGTTCTTC

abundance: .
j_gene: TRBJ1-1
d_gene: .
v_gene: TRBV2
len: 14
CDR3aa: CASSEAPGSTEAFF
CDR3nt: TGTGCCAGCAGTGAAGCCCCAGGGTCCACTGAAGCTTTCTTT

abundance: .
j_gene: TRBJ2-1
d_gene: TRBD2
v_gene: TRBV5-1
len: 16
CDR3aa: CASSQTSGHSYNEQFF
CDR3nt: TGCGCCAGCAGTCAGACTAGCGGGCACTCCTACAATGAGCAGTTCTTC

abundance: .
j_gene: TRBJ2-3
d_gene: TRBD1
v_gene: TRBV28
len: 15
CDR3aa: CASSTTGRATDTQYF
CDR3nt: TGTGCCAGCAGTACGACAGGGCGGGCGACAGATACGCAGTATTTT

abundance: .
j_gene: TRBJ2-7
d_gene: .
v_gene: TRBV21-1
len: 18
CDR3aa: CASSSKLAKDRDAYEQYF
CDR3nt: TGTGCCAGCAGCTCGAAGCTCGCGAAGGACAGGGATGCCTACGAGCAGTACTTC

abundance: .
j_gene: TRBJ2-5
d_gene: .
v_gene: TRBV5-1
len: 16
CDR3aa: CASSLGARRPGETQYF
CDR3nt: TGCGCCAGCAGCTTGGGGGCACGGCGACCGGGGGAGACCCAGTACTTC

abundance: .
j_gene: TRBJ1-2
d_gene: .
v_gene: TRBV27
len: 18
CDR3aa: CASSLRRHSIARNYGYTF
CDR3nt: TGTGCCAGCAGTTTAAGACGGCATAGTATCGCGCGTAACTATGGCTACACCTTC

abundance: .
j_gene: TRBJ1-5
d_gene: .
v_gene: TRBV28
len: 16
CDR3aa: CASSSSGEKANQPQHF
CDR3nt: TGTGCCAGCAGTTCCTCAGGGGAGAAGGCCAATCAGCCCCAGCATTTT

abundance: .
j_gene: TRBJ2-1
d_gene: .
v_gene: TRBV5-4
len: 15
CDR3aa: CASSPRASSYNEQFF
CDR3nt: TGTGCCAGCAGCCCTCGGGCTAGCTCCTACAATGAGCAGTTCTTC

abundance: .
j_gene: TRBJ2-2
d_gene: TRBD2
v_gene: TRBV7-9
len: 15
CDR3aa: CASSSGLDGAGELFF
CDR3nt: TGTGCCAGCAGCTCGGGACTAGATGGGGCCGGGGAGCTGTTTTTT

abundance: .
j_gene: TRBJ2-7
d_gene: .
v_gene: TRBV5-4
len: 14
CDR3aa: CASSLDRGSYEQYF
CDR3nt: TGTGCCAGCAGCTTGGACCGTGGGTCCTACGAGCAGTACTTC

abundance: once
j_gene: TRBJ2-7
d_gene: .
v_gene: TRBV19
len: 14
CDR3aa: CASSIAPGTYEQYF
CDR3nt: TGTGCCAGTAGTATCGCTCCCGGGACCTACGAGCAGTACTTC

abundance: .
j_gene: TRBJ1-1
d_gene: .
v_gene: TRBV7-2
len: 15
CDR3aa: CASSPRQGVSTEAFF
CDR3nt: TGTGCCAGCAGCCCCAGGCAAGGGGTGTCCACTGAAGCTTTCTTT

abundance: .
j_gene: TRBJ1-1
d_gene: .
v_gene: TRBV27
len: 15
CDR3aa: CASSSRALFRGYAFF
CDR3nt: TGTGCCAGCAGTTCTCGGGCCTTGTTTAGGGGTTACGCTTTCTTT

abundance: .
j_gene: TRBJ1-1
d_gene: .
v_gene: TRBV6-5
len: 13
CDR3aa: CASSYSNRDEAFF
CDR3nt: TGTGCCAGCAGTTACTCTAACAGGGATGAAGCTTTCTTT

abundance: .
j_gene: TRBJ2-6
d_gene: .
v_gene: TRBV30
len: 10
CDR3aa: CAWSATVLTF
CDR3nt: TGTGCCTGGAGTGCTACCGTCCTGACTTTC

abundance: .
j_gene: TRBJ2-7
d_gene: .
v_gene: TRBV7-2
len: 12
CDR3aa: CASSLIRDEQYF
CDR3nt: TGTGCCAGCAGCTTAATCAGGGACGAGCAGTACTTC

abundance: .
j_gene: TRBJ1-2
d_gene: .
v_gene: TRBV5-6
len: 15
CDR3aa: CASSLGASGALGYTF
CDR3nt: TGTGCCAGCAGCTTGGGGGCTTCTGGTGCCTTGGGCTACACCTTC

abundance: .
j_gene: TRBJ1-6
d_gene: .
v_gene: TRBV7-2
len: 14
CDR3aa: CASSPLTEGPPLHF
CDR3nt: TGTGCCAGCAGCCCTTTGACAGAGGGTCCACCCCTCCACTTT

abundance: .
j_gene: TRBJ2-3
d_gene: TRBD2
v_gene: TRBV5-1
len: 18
CDR3aa: CASSWTSGSIRGTDTQYF
CDR3nt: TGCGCCAGCAGCTGGACTAGCGGGAGTATAAGGGGCACAGATACGCAGTATTTT